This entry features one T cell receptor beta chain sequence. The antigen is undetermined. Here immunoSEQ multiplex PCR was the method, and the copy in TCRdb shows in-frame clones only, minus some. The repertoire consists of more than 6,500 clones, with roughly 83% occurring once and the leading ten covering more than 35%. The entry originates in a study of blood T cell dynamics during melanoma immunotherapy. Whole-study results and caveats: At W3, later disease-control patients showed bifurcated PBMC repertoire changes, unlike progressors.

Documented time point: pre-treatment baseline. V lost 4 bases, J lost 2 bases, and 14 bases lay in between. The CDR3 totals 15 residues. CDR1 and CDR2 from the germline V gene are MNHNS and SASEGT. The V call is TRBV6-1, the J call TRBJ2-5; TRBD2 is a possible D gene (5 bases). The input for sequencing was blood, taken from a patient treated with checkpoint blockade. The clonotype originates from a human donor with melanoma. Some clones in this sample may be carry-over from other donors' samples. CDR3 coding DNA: TGTGCCAGCAGTGGCCCTATGGGAGCACAAGAGACCCAGTACTTC. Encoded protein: CASSGPMGAQETQYF.